Below, 32 T cell receptor beta chains from the same sample are listed, as sequenced in a study of blood T cell repertoires in COVID-19. Using immunoSEQ multiplex PCR, the repertoire was profiled, and TCRdb retains in-frame clones only, with some absent. The data contain some 150,000 clones, roughly 80% of them singletons. Sample: peripheral blood. These receptors were taken from a woman between 65 and 79 years old with COVID-19, enrolled during active disease.

V gene TRBV5-4 combines with J gene TRBJ1-3, with D possibly TRBD1 on 5 matching bases. Trimming cost V 0 bases and J 4 bases, with 14 bases left between them. From germline, CDR1 is SGHNT and CDR2 YYREEE (reference sequence). This CDR3 contains 16 residues. CDR3 nucleotides: TGTGCCAGCAGCTTGGGGGGAGGACAACAAGGAAACACCATATATTTT. Protein product: CASSLGGGQQGNTIYF.

This clone is labeled medium-sized (0.01 to 0.1%). The genes are TRBV4-1 and TRBJ1-5, with 7 bases lining up with TRBD1. J was trimmed by 5 bases and V by 1 base; bases with no gene match: 14. CDR3 length: 18 amino acids. CDR1 MGHRA and CDR2 YSYEKL come from the germline V gene. CDR3 sequence reads: CASSQAGGPGGRDQPQHF. For the CDR3, the DNA is TGCGCCAGCAGCCAAGCGGGGGGGCCAGGGGGACGGGATCAGCCCCAGCATTTT.

The chain joins TRBV16 to TRBJ2-7, with D perhaps matching TRBD2 (6 bases). CDR1 is KGHSY and CDR2 is FQNENV in the germline V gene. The V and J ends lost 0 bases and 7 bases respectively, with 10 bases between them. This CDR3 is built from 13 residues. The CDR3 is CASSQSRGWEQYF. The CDR3 DNA reads as TGTGCCAGCAGCCAATCCCGGGGGTGGGAGCAGTACTTC.

The chain employs TRBV6-2 or TRBV6-3 and TRBJ1-1; perhaps TRBD1 as D (6 bases). Germline V gene data show CDR1 as MNHEY and CDR2 as SVGEGT. Between the trimmed V and J ends, which lost 6 bases and 0 bases, there was a span of 11 bases. The CDR3 totals 14 residues. The CDR3 sequence is CASRYGQMNTEAFF. The CDR3 DNA sequence: TGTGCCAGCAGATACGGACAGATGAACACTGAAGCTTTCTTT.

About this clone itself: Other DNA sequences in this sample translate to the same CDR3. The V gene is TRBV6-5, the J gene TRBJ2-7, with 7 bases matching TRBD2. Trimming removed 6 bases from V and 0 bases from J; junction bases left unmatched: 5. The CDR3 runs 14 residues. Per the germline V gene, CDR1 is MNHEY and CDR2 is SVGAGI. The CDR3 DNA reads as TGTGCCAGCAGGCGAGCGGGGAGCTCCTACGAGCAGTACTTC. It yields the protein CASRRAGSSYEQYF.

The CDR3 reads CASRTGPNSPLHF. CDR3 bases: TGTGCCAGCAGGACAGGGCCCAATTCACCCCTCCACTTT. V is TRBV12-3 or TRBV12-4 and J is TRBJ1-6; 7 bases map to TRBD1. Losses at the gene ends were 6 bases for V and 7 bases for J; bases not matched to a gene: 3. The CDR3 spans 13 residues.

This rearrangement joins TRBV7-6 to TRBJ1-4; no reliable D call. This CDR3 has 13 residues. V lost 8 bases and J 2 bases, leaving 9 bases between the germline ends. CDR1 is SGHVS and CDR2 is FNYEAQ in the germline V gene. In DNA form, the CDR3 reads TGTGCCAGCGCACGGGAGACTAATGAAAAACTGTTTTTT. Translating it yields CASARETNEKLFF.

V and J are TRBV7-2 and TRBJ2-1; no definite D call. This CDR3 has 16 residues. CDR1 is SGHTA and CDR2 is FQGNSA in the germline V gene. Trimming cost V 5 bases and J 0 bases, with 14 bases left between them. The CDR3 nucleotides read TGTGCCAGCAGCCCCAGCCCCAGGCCCTCCTACAATGAGCAGTTCTTC. Translating gives CASSPSPRPSYNEQFF.

The chain carries TRBV6-1 and TRBJ2-5, with a tentative D call TRBD1 (6 bases). The CDR3 totals 13 residues. The ends were cut back, 2 bases at V and 5 bases at J, with 9 bases in the middle. Germline V gene data show CDR1 as MNHNS and CDR2 as SASEGT. The CDR3 DNA is TGTGCCAGCAGTGAATTGAGGGGGGAGACCCAGTACTTC. Its protein product is CASSELRGETQYF.

The chain couples TRBV9 to TRBJ1-5, with D perhaps matching TRBD1 (5 bases). Germline V gene lookup returns CDR1 SGDLS and CDR2 YYNGEE. This CDR3 region has 15 residues. Deletions cut 4 bases from V and 3 bases from J, with 14 bases between. CDR3 region: CASSTGGGYNQPQHF. CDR3 in DNA: TGTGCCAGCAGCACCGGCGGGGGGTACAATCAGCCCCAGCATTTT.

V is TRBV9 and J is TRBJ2-7, with D possibly being TRBD1 (5 bases). Germline CDR1 reads SGDLS; CDR2 reads YYNGEE. The ends were cut back, 3 bases at V and 3 bases at J, with 13 bases in the middle. CDR3 length: 14 amino acids. CDR3 in amino acids: CASSGGADSYEQYF. The CDR3 bases are TGTGCCAGCAGCGGTGGGGCGGATAGCTACGAGCAGTACTTC.

The chain employs TRBV2 and TRBJ1-4, with 9 bases that match TRBD1. The CDR3 is 14 amino acids. Germline V gene sequence: CDR1 SNHLY, CDR2 FYNNEI. V lost 4 bases and J lost 8; bases outside the gene matches: 5. The CDR3 DNA reads as TGTGCCAGCAGTGGACAGGGGGGTTACGAAAAACTGTTTTTT. It is translated as CASSGQGGYEKLFF.

CDR3 region: CASSPGGNTEAFF. CDR3 bases: TGTGCCAGCAGCCCAGGGGGCAACACTGAAGCTTTCTTT. This chain uses TRBV7-3 with TRBJ1-1; 8 bases are a match to TRBD1. Trimming removed 5 bases from V and 2 bases from J; junction bases left unmatched: 1. Germline V lookup: CDR1 SGHTA, CDR2 FQGTGA. The CDR3 runs 13 residues.

This sequence joins TRBV19 and TRBJ2-7, with 7 bases that match TRBD1. After removal of 5 bases from V and 2 bases from J, the junction contained 6 bases not matched to a gene. This CDR3 has 14 amino acids. CDR1 is LNHDA, CDR2 SQIVND, per germline (reference sequence). The DNA of the CDR3 is TGTGCCAGTAGTCCGGGACAGAAGACCTACGAGCAGTACTTC. Its protein product is CASSPGQKTYEQYF.

The chain has TRBV7-2 and TRBJ2-7; 8 nucleotides align to TRBD2. CDR3 size: 16 residues. With 5 bases clipped from V and 4 bases from J, the junction kept 13 bases outside the gene matches. CDR1 SGHTA and CDR2 FQGNSA come from the germline V gene. The CDR3 sequence: CASSIEDTGLGYEQYF. CDR3 in DNA: TGTGCCAGCAGCATAGAAGACACGGGACTAGGGTACGAGCAGTACTTC.

This clone was recorded a few times. The chain has TRBV4-2 and TRBJ1-2; D not resolved. Germline assignment: CDR1 LGHNA and CDR2 YNFKEQ. The CDR3 loop spans 14 amino acids. V shed 1 base and J shed 8 bases, with 14 bases lying between them. The CDR3 here is CASSQVGEGRGYTF. The DNA for the CDR3 is TGTGCCAGCAGCCAAGTCGGCGAGGGCAGGGGCTACACCTTC.

The V gene is TRBV7-9, the J gene TRBJ2-2; 9 bases are shared with TRBD2. The CDR3 covers 16 residues. V was clipped by 3 bases and J by 4 bases; unmatched bases: 6. CDR1 and CDR2 from the germline V gene are SEHNR and FQNEAQ (reference sequence). The CDR3 nucleotides read TGTGCCAGCAGCTTCTCGCGGGGGGGCTTCACCGGGGAGCTGTTTTTT. It is translated as CASSFSRGGFTGELFF.

V and J are TRBV19 and TRBJ1-4; TRBD1 matches 8 bases. V trimming: 3 bases; J trimming: 8 bases; junction bases outside the gene matches: 8. In germline, CDR1 is LNHDA, CDR2 SQIVND (reference sequence). The CDR3 extends over 15 amino acids. The CDR3 here is CASSMPRQGKEKLFF. CDR3 coding DNA: TGTGCCAGTAGTATGCCCCGACAGGGGAAGGAAAAACTGTTTTTT.

This clone was counted once. The chain couples TRBV19 to TRBJ2-7; 7 positions match TRBD1. The CDR3 spans 15 residues. Germline CDR1 LNHDA, CDR2 SQIVND (reference sequence). J gave up 0 bases and V 3 bases, and 5 bases lay outside the gene matches. This chain's CDR3 is CASSMLPGGSYEQYF. CDR3 in DNA: TGTGCCAGTAGTATGCTTCCAGGGGGCTCCTACGAGCAGTACTTC.

The J gene is TRBJ1-1, the V gene TRBV6-5; D is perhaps TRBD1 (6 bases). The V gene's germline CDR1 is MNHEY and CDR2 SVGAGI. Between the trimmed V and J ends, which lost 7 bases and 9 bases, there was a span of 12 bases. There are 11 residues in the CDR3. CDR3 in DNA: TGTGCCAGCACGTGGACAGAACAAGCTTTCTTT. This encodes CASTWTEQAFF.

This sequence joins TRBV6-5 and TRBJ1-1; 10 nucleotides line up with TRBD1. Germline values: CDR1 MNHEY, CDR2 SVGAGI. Trimming removed 7 bases from V and 7 bases from J; junction bases left unmatched: 9. The CDR3 has 14 residues. This CDR3 reads CASKSRQGASEAFF. CDR3 nucleotides: TGTGCCAGCAAATCCCGACAGGGGGCAAGTGAAGCTTTCTTT.

The CDR3 region is CASRGENWAGELFF. CDR3 bases: TGTGCCAGCAGGGGCGAGAATTGGGCCGGGGAGCTGTTTTTT. The V call is TRBV28, the J call TRBJ2-2; D remains unclear. Germline lookup yields CDR1 MDHEN and CDR2 SYDVKM. The CDR3 sequence is 14 residues long. The V end lost 6 bases, the J end lost 6 bases, and 14 bases lay between the germline ends.

This clone is a singleton in its sample. The rearrangement links TRBV27 to TRBJ2-7; 8 bases agree with TRBD2. CDR3 length equals 14 residues. J was trimmed by 5 bases and V by 2 bases; bases with no gene match: 5. Germline CDR1 MNHEY, CDR2 SMNVEV (reference sequence). This chain's CDR3 is CASSLRGGSHEQYF. The CDR3 nucleotides read TGTGCCAGCAGTTTACGGGGGGGGTCCCACGAGCAGTACTTC.

This clone was found once. This chain joins TRBV7-2 and TRBJ2-3; 11 bases align to TRBD2. The CDR3 extends over 14 amino acids. Germline V CDR1 and CDR2: SGHTA, FQGNSA. Germline trimming cut 5 bases from V and 5 bases from J; bases unmatched to any gene: 3. The CDR3 region is CASSVSGGGDTQYF. In DNA, the CDR3 is TGTGCCAGCAGCGTTAGCGGGGGGGGAGATACGCAGTATTTT.

This clone was detected only once. The chain joins TRBV7-9 to TRBJ1-1; tentatively, D is TRBD1 (6 bases). V lost 3 bases to trimming and J lost 11 bases, with 13 bases between them. CDR1 and CDR2 (germline): SEHNR, FQNEAQ (reference sequence). The CDR3 is 12 amino acids. The CDR3 is CASSLPQGEAFF. The CDR3 nucleotides read TGTGCCAGCAGCTTGCCACAGGGAGAGGCTTTCTTT.

The J gene is TRBJ1-1, the V gene TRBV20-1; D remains unclear. The germline gives CDR1 DFQATT, CDR2 SNEGSKA (reference sequence). The CDR3 is 11 residues long. V was trimmed by 5 bases and J by 3 bases, leaving 7 bases between them. As DNA, the CDR3 is TGCAGTGCTGGTAGCGACACTGAAGCTTTCTTT. Amino acid sequence: CSAGSDTEAFF.

The chain recombines TRBV21-1 with TRBJ2-5; the D segment call TRBD2 is taken from the table without a DNA check. TRBV21-1 is assigned pseudogene status. This CDR3 comprises 24 residues. The CDR3 DNA reads TGTGCCAGCAGCACAACGGGTACCGGCCGACTAGCGGGGGGGCGACCTCCACCCCAAGAGACCCAGTACTTC. Protein sequence: CASSTTGTGRLAGGRPPPQETQYF.

The chain links TRBV11-2 to TRBJ2-2; D perhaps matches TRBD2 (5 bases). Germline V gene sequence: CDR1 SGHAT, CDR2 FQNNGV. This CDR3 has 14 amino acids. V was clipped by 5 bases and J by 6 bases, with 13 bases between them. The CDR3 sequence is CASSEGERAGELFF. CDR3 coding DNA: TGTGCCAGCAGCGAGGGAGAGAGGGCCGGGGAGCTGTTTTTT.

This rearrangement joins TRBV24-1 to TRBJ2-5; a weak D match, TRBD2 (6 bases). Trimming removed 4 bases from V and 2 bases from J, with 16 bases in between. There are 16 residues in the CDR3. Germline loops: CDR1 KGHDR, CDR2 SFDVKD. The CDR3 sequence: CATSDRGVAAQETQYF. For the CDR3, the DNA is TGTGCCACCAGTGACCGTGGAGTAGCGGCGCAAGAGACCCAGTACTTC.

The chain carries TRBV4-1 and TRBJ2-3; 9 nucleotides agree with TRBD2. CDR3 length equals 17 residues. V lost 4 bases to trimming and J lost 2 bases; unmatched junction nucleotides: 10. Germline V lookup: CDR1 MGHRA, CDR2 YSYEKL. The CDR3 protein is CASSLYPAGGPTDTQYF. CDR3 coding DNA: TGCGCCAGCAGCCTATACCCAGCGGGGGGCCCCACAGATACGCAGTATTTT.

The chain has TRBV7-6 and TRBJ2-1, with a tentative D call TRBD1 (6 bases). The CDR3 extends over 13 amino acids. Trimming pared 5 bases from V and 10 bases from J, leaving 15 bases between. CDR1 SGHVS and CDR2 FNYEAQ come from the germline V gene. CDR3 bases: TGTGCCAGCAGCCCCGAGGGGGTTAGAGAGCAGTTCTTC. Amino acids: CASSPEGVREQFF. The whole variable domain, filled in from reference TRBV7-6 and TRBJ2-1, reads GAGVSQSPRYKVTKRGQDVALRCDPISGHVSLYWYRQALGQGPEFLTYFNYEAQQDKSGLPNDRFSAERPEGSISTLTIQRTEQRDSAMYRCASSPEGVREQFFGPGTRLTVL.

The chain joins TRBV11-2 to TRBJ2-7; the D gene is possibly TRBD1 (6 bases). Germline V gene data show CDR1 as SGHAT and CDR2 as FQNNGV. The CDR3 has 15 residues. V was trimmed by 5 bases and J by 3 bases, leaving 17 bases between them. The CDR3 nucleotides are TGTGCCAGCAGCCAAGCAGGGGTGGGCCTCTACGAGCAGTACTTC. This codes for CASSQAGVGLYEQYF.